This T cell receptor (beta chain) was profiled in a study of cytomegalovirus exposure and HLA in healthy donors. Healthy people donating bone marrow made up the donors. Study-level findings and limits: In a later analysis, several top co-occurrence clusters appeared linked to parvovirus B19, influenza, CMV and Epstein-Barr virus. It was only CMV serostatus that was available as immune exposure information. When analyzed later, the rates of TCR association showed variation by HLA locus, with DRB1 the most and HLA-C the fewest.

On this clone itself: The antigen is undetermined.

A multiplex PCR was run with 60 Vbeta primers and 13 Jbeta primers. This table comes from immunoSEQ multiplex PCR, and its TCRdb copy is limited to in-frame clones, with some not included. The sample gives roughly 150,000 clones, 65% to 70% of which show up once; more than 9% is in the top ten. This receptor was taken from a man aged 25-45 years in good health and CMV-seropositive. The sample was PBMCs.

CDR3: CASSILAEPDNEQFF. The DNA of the CDR3 is TGCGCCAGCAGCATACTAGCGGAGCCCGACAATGAGCAGTTCTTC. The rearrangement uses TRBV5-1 and TRBJ2-1; 8 positions agree with TRBD2. CDR1 SGHRS and CDR2 YFSETQ come from the germline V gene. Trimming took 4 bases from V and 5 from J; bases not matched to a gene: 8. There are 15 residues in the CDR3.